The rows below give T cell receptor beta chains drawn from one sample of a study of T cell repertoires in cytomegalovirus infection. TCRdb processed the reads anew with MiXCR; each CDR3 protein has one entry. The sample lists about 69,000 distinct CDR3 sequences, around 28% occurring once. What these receptors recognize is not known. The input for sequencing was CD8+ T cells from cultured PBMCs, taken from culture after CMV antigen stimulation. The origin of the receptors is a human donor in good health (CMV status not recorded). Some clones in this sample may be carry-over from other donors' samples. The CDR3 runs from the conserved cysteine through the conserved F or W. D genes are given only for firm matches. Rows give clone size only sometimes, using once, few, many, or a class for an expanded clone.

>TRBV5-4|14|NA|medium-sized|TRBJ2-7
TGTGCCAGCAGCTTGTCCGGCGCCTCCTACGAGCAGTACTTC
CASSLSGASYEQYF
>TRBV20-1|15|NA|NA|TRBJ2-5
TGCAGTGCTATAATCTCCCGGGACGTCGAAGAGACCCAGTACTTC
CSAIISRDVEETQYF
>TRBV27|16|NA|NA|TRBJ2-1
TGTGCCAGCAGTCAGTCGACAGGCACGCCCAACAATGAGCAGTTCTTC
CASSQSTGTPNNEQFF
>TRBV18|12|NA|many|TRBJ2-3
TGTGCCAGCTCACCACGCACAGATACGCAGTATTTT
CASSPRTDTQYF
>TRBV12-3/TRBV12-4|20|TRBD1|many|TRBJ1-1
TGTGCCAGCAGTCCCCTGGGACAGGGACGAGGACTCCATGTGAGCACTGAAGCTTTCTTT
CASSPLGQGRGLHVSTEAFF
>TRBV2|17|TRBD2|NA|TRBJ2-1
TGTGCCAGCAGTGATATGGCCGCGGGGGGCACCCGGGGTGAGCAGTTCTTC
CASSDMAAGGTRGEQFF
>TRBV19|17|TRBD1|NA|TRBJ1-1
TGTGCCAGTACCATCAATCCGGGAGGGGGCCCCAACACTGAAGCTTTCTTT
CASTINPGGGPNTEAFF
>TRBV27|17|NA|NA|TRBJ1-2
TGTGCCAGCAGTAGCACCGGACGGAGTAAGGCTAACTATGGCTACACCTTC
CASSSTGRSKANYGYTF
>TRBV19|16|NA|NA|TRBJ1-2
TGTGCCAGTAGTATTCCCAGACAGGCGGGAGGTTATGGCTACACCTTC
CASSIPRQAGGYGYTF
>TRBV29-1|13|NA|NA|TRBJ2-7
TGCAGCGTTGAAGATATGAGGTCCGGGGAGCAGTACTTC
CSVEDMRSGEQYF
>TRBV7-9|18|TRBD2|NA|TRBJ2-2
TGTGCCAGCAGCTTGGTGACTAGCGGGGGGCGGAACACCGGGGAGCTGTTTTTT
CASSLVTSGGRNTGELFF
>TRBV9|19|NA|NA|TRBJ1-5
TGTGCCAGCAGCGTAGCTAAGGTACGGTGTCCGTATAGCAATCAGCCCCAGCATTTT
CASSVAKVRCPYSNQPQHF
>TRBV7-9|14|NA|few|TRBJ1-1
TGTGCCAGCAGGCCCTGGACGGCGAACACTGAAGCTTTCTTT
CASRPWTANTEAFF
>TRBV11-2|17|NA|few|TRBJ2-5
TGTGCCAGCAGTCGCTCTCCCCCAGGGGCGGACCAAGAGACCCAGTACTTC
CASSRSPPGADQETQYF